The present T cell receptor (beta chain) was sequenced within a study of identifying expanded T cells in peripheral blood. Germline trimming cut 1 base from V and 6 bases from J; bases unmatched to any gene: 4. This CDR3 has 14 amino acids. The method was immunoSEQ multiplex PCR; TCRdb's version includes in-frame clones alone and lacks a portion of them. In the table there are approximately 90,000 clones, around 87% of which are singletons. Sequenced: blood. The chain recombines TRBV23-1 with TRBJ1-1; TRBD1 aligns across 8 bases. TRBV23-1 is classed as an ORF, of uncertain function. The origin of this receptor is a person between 18 and 75 years old in good health. CDR3 sequence reads: CASSQLTGVAEAFF. The CDR3 DNA reads TGCGCCAGCAGTCAATTGACAGGGGTGGCTGAAGCTTTCTTT.